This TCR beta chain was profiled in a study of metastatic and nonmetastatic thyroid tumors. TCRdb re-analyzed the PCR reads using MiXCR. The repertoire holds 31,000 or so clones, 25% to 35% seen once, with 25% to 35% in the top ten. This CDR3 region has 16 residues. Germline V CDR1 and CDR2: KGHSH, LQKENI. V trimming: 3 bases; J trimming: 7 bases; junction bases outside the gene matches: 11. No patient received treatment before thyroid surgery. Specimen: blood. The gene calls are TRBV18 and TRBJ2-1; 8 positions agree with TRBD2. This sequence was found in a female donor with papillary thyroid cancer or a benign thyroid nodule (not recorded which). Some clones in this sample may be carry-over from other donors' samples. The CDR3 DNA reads TGTGCCAGCTCACCGGGGGTTAGTAGCGGGATTAATGAGCAGTTCTTC. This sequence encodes CASSPGVSSGINEQFF.